This is a list of T cell receptor beta chains from one sample in a study of Ad26.COV2.S vaccination and SARS-CoV-2 variants. Libraries were prepared by immunoSEQ multiplex PCR; TCRdb keeps only in-frame clonotypes and omits some of them. The sample records about 350,000 clones, about 88% being singletons. Sample: peripheral blood, taken in a trial of Ad26.COV2.S vaccine versus placebo. Receptors originate from a person between 18 and 59 years old who received the Ad26.COV2.S COVID-19 vaccine or a placebo. Each CDR3 is given with its conserved first and last residue. The D gene is left open where the match is weak. The size field is filled for only some rows; it gives once, few, many or a size class.

j_call | v_call | d_call | clone_size | cdr3_nt | cdr3_aa
TRBJ1-1 | TRBV15 | - | - | TGTGCCACCAGCAGAGGGGAAGGGTGGACTGAAGCTTTCTTT | CATSRGEGWTEAFF
TRBJ2-7 | TRBV28 | - | once | TGTGCCAGCAGTTACCCGGGACAAGCGACCTACGAGCAGTACTTC | CASSYPGQATYEQYF
TRBJ2-7 | TRBV2 | - | - | TGTGCCAGCAGTGGGACTCTACGCTACGAGCAGTACTTC | CASSGTLRYEQYF
TRBJ1-1 | TRBV10-3 | - | - | TGTGCCATCAGTGATTCGGTCCAGGGGACTGAAGCTTTCTTT | CAISDSVQGTEAFF
TRBJ1-4 | TRBV27 | - | - | TGTGCCAGCAGTTCGACCAGAGAAAAACTGTTTTTT | CASSSTREKLFF
TRBJ1-5 | TRBV6-5 | - | - | TGTGCCAGCAGTTTGGCGTCGGGGAGCAATCAGCCCCAGCATTTT | CASSLASGSNQPQHF
TRBJ1-3 | TRBV27 | - | - | TGTGCCAGCAGTAGATCGACAGGATCTGGAAACACCATATATTTT | CASSRSTGSGNTIYF
TRBJ1-3 | TRBV4-1 | TRBD1 | - | TGCGCCAGCAGCCAAGGACCGGGACAGGGTGCTGGAAACACCATATATTTT | CASSQGPGQGAGNTIYF
TRBJ1-2 | TRBV5-4 | TRBD1 | - | TGTGCCAGCAGCTTGCGTACAGGGGAGAGAAGAGGTGGCTACACCTTC | CASSLRTGERRGGYTF
TRBJ1-1 | TRBV6-2/TRBV6-3 | - | - | TGTGCCAGCAGTTACCCTCTGGTCCGCCAGGGTAGGAACGGGGAAGACACTGAAGCTTTCTTT | CASSYPLVRQGRNGEDTEAFF
TRBJ2-3 | TRBV6-6 | - | - | TGTGCCAGCAGTCTGGCGGGACAGATGGGAGATACGCAGTATTTT | CASSLAGQMGDTQYF
TRBJ1-3 | TRBV28 | - | - | TGTGCCAGCAGTTTATCGCAAGGGGGAAGATATTTT | CASSLSQGGRYF
TRBJ2-5 | TRBV27 | - | - | TGTGCCAGCAGTTCTCACTCGCGGCGGGGGCCCCAAGAGACCCAGTACTTC | CASSSHSRRGPQETQYF
TRBJ1-1 | TRBV5-4 | - | - | TGTGCCAGCAGCCCCCATGTCTCAACGGGACTTGAAGCTTTCTTT | CASSPHVSTGLEAFF
TRBJ1-3 | TRBV3-1/TRBV3-2 | - | - | TGTGCCAGCAGCCAAGGGACTTATGGGTCTGGAAACACCATATATTTT | CASSQGTYGSGNTIYF
TRBJ1-2 | TRBV28 | - | few | TGTGCCAGCAGTTTATGGGCCTCCGTCTATGGCTACACCTTC | CASSLWASVYGYTF
TRBJ2-7 | TRBV12-3/TRBV12-4 | - | - | TGTGCCAGCAGTTTTATCCGCCGAGAGGAGCAGTACTTC | CASSFIRREEQYF
TRBJ1-3 | TRBV7-9 | - | - | TGTGCCAGCAGCGGGGAGGGGTACGGAAACACCATATATTTT | CASSGEGYGNTIYF
TRBJ1-5 | TRBV5-6 | - | many | TGTGCCAGCAGCTTGGGGGGCTTTGTTAATCAGCCCCAGCATTTT | CASSLGGFVNQPQHF
TRBJ1-5 | TRBV7-2 | TRBD1 | few | TGTGCCAGCAGCATAAGACAGGGCTATCAGCCCCAGCATTTT | CASSIRQGYQPQHF
TRBJ2-1 | TRBV4-2 | - | few | TGTGCCAGCAGCCAAGATAGGACCCAGGACAATGAGCAGTTCTTC | CASSQDRTQDNEQFF
TRBJ2-3 | TRBV21-1 | - | - | TGTGCCAGCAGCAACCAAGCGGGGGAAAACGATACGCAGTATTTT | CASSNQAGENDTQYF
TRBJ1-4 | TRBV11-2 | - | - | TGTGCCAGCAGCTTCGTGGATGAAAAACTGTTTTTT | CASSFVDEKLFF
TRBJ2-7 | TRBV19 | TRBD1 | - | TGTGCCAGTAGCTGGGGACAGTTCTACGAGCAGTACTTC | CASSWGQFYEQYF
TRBJ2-1 | TRBV4-1 | - | - | TGCGCCAGCAGCCGCCCCAGCGTCCTTACCTACAATGAGCAGTTCTTC | CASSRPSVLTYNEQFF
TRBJ2-7 | TRBV7-2 | - | - | TGTGCCAGCAGCCCAAGTAGGCAGAACTACGAGCAGTACTTC | CASSPSRQNYEQYF
TRBJ2-5 | TRBV5-1 | TRBD2 | once | TGCGCCAGCAGCCTGGGGAGGGCTAGCGGAGGGGAGACCCAGTACTTC | CASSLGRASGGETQYF
TRBJ1-5 | TRBV24-1 | - | - | TGTGCCACCAGTGCCGGGACTAGCAATCAGCCCCAGCATTTT | CATSAGTSNQPQHF
TRBJ2-2 | TRBV19 | - | - | TGTGCCAGTAGGGGCAGGGGGGTCAGTGGGGAGCTGTTTTTT | CASRGRGVSGELFF
TRBJ2-1 | TRBV14 | TRBD2 | - | TGTGCCAGCAGCCAAGGAGGCGGGGGTCCCTACAATGAGCAGTTCTTC | CASSQGGGGPYNEQFF